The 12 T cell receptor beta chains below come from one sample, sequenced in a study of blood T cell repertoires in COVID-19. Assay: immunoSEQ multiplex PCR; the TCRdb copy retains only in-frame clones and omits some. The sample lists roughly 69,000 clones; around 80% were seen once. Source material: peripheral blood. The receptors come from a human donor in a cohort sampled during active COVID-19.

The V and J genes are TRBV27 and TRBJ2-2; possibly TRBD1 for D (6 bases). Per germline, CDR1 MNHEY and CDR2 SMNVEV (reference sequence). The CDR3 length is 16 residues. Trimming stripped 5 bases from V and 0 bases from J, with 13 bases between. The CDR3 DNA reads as TGTGCCAGCAGTATGACAGGTATCTCGAACACCGGGGAGCTGTTTTTT. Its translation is CASSMTGISNTGELFF.

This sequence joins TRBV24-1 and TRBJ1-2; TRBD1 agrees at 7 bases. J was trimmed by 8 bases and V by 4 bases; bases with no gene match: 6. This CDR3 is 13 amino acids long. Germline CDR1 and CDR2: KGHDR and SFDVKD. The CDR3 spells CATSERQGGGYTF. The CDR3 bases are TGTGCCACCAGTGAACGACAGGGAGGAGGCTACACCTTC.

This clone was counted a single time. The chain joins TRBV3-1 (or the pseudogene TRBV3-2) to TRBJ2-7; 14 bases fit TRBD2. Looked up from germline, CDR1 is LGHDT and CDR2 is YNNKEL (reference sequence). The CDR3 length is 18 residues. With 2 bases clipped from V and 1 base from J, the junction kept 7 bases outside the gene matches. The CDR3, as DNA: TGTGCCAGCAGCCAAAGGACTAGCGGGGGGTCGGGGTCCTACGAGCAGTACTTC. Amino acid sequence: CASSQRTSGGSGSYEQYF.

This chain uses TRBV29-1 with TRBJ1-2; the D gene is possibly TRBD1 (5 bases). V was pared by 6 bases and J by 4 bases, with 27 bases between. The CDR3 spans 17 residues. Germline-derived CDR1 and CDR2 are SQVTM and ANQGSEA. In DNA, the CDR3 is TGCAGCGTCCCCGGCCGGGGAGTAGGGACTGAGGGCTATGGCTACACCTTC. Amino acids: CSVPGRGVGTEGYGYTF. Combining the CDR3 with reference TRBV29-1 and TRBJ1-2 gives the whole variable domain SAVISQKPSRDICQRGTSLTIQCQVDSQVTMMFWYRQQPGQSLTLIATANQGSEATYESGFVIDKFPISRPNLTFSTLTVSNMSPEDSSIYLCSVPGRGVGTEGYGYTFGSGTRLTVV.

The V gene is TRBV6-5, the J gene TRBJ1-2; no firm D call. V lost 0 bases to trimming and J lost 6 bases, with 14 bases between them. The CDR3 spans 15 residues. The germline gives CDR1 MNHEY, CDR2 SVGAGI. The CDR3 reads CASSYSPLALNGYTF. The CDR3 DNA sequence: TGTGCCAGCAGTTACTCCCCTTTGGCCCTTAATGGCTACACCTTC.

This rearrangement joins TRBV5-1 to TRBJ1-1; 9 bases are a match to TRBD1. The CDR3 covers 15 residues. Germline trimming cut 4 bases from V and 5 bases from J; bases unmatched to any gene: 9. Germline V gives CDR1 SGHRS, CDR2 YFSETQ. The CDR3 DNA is TGCGCCAGCAGCCCGGGGGACAGGGTGGGGACTGAAGCTTTCTTT. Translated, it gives CASSPGDRVGTEAFF.

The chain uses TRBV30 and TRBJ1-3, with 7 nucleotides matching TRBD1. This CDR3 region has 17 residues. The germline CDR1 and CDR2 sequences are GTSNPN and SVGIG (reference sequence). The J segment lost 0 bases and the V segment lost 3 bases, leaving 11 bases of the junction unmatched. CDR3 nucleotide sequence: TGTGCCTGGAGAAAAACTTGGGACAGCCTCTCTGGAAACACCATATATTTT. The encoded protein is CAWRKTWDSLSGNTIYF.

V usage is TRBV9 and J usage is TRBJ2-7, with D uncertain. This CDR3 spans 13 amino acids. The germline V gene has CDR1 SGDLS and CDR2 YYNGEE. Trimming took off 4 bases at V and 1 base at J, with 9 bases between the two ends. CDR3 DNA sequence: TGTGCCAGCAGCACCAGTCCATCCTACGAGCAGTACTTC. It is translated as CASSTSPSYEQYF.

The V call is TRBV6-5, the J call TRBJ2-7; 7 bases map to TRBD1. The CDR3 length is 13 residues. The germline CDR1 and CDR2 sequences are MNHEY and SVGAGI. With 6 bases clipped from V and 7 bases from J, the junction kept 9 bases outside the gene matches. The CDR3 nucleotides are TGTGCCAGCAGCCGGGACAGCCTTAGGGAGCAGTACTTC. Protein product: CASSRDSLREQYF.

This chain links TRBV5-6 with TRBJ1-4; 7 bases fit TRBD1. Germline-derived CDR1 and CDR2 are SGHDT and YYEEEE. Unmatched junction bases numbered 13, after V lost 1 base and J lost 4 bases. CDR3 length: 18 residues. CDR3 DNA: TGTGCCAGCAGCTTGATGACATCCGGGACAGTAGATAATGAAAAACTGTTTTTT. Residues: CASSLMTSGTVDNEKLFF.

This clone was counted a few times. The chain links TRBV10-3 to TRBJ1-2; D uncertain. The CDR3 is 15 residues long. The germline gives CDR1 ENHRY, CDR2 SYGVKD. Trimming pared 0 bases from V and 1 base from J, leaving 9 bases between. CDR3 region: CAISESPTLNYGYTF. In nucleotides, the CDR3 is TGTGCCATCAGTGAGTCCCCGACACTTAACTATGGCTACACCTTC.

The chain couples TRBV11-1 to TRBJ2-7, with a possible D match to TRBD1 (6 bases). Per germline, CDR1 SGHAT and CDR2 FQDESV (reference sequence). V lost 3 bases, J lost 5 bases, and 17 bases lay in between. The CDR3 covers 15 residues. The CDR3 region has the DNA TGTGCCAGCAGCTTGAGGAAAGCAGGGGTCGACGAGCAGTACTTC. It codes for CASSLRKAGVDEQYF.